This TCR beta chain derives from a study of circulating and synovial CD4+ cells in juvenile arthritis. Concerning this clone itself: As yet, its antigen is unknown.

Study-level findings and limits: The pathogenic-like versus bulk T cell difference escaped Vbeta family analysis.

Sequenced by immunoSEQ multiplex PCR; TCRdb stores in-frame clones only, minus some. The profile shows 1,500 to 2,000 clones, about 96% of them singletons. The V gene end was trimmed by 6 bases and the J gene end by 1 base; junction bases not matched to a gene: 5. The CDR3 extends over 15 amino acids. Germline V gene sequence: CDR1 MNHEY, CDR2 SVGAGI. This chain links TRBV6-5 with TRBJ2-7; 11 bases line up with TRBD2. The clonotype was recovered from a human donor with juvenile idiopathic arthritis. What was sequenced was CD4+ T cells from synovial fluid. CDR3 protein: CASRLGTSGSYEQYF. CDR3 nucleotide sequence: TGTGCCAGCAGGCTGGGGACTAGCGGTTCCTACGAGCAGTACTTC.